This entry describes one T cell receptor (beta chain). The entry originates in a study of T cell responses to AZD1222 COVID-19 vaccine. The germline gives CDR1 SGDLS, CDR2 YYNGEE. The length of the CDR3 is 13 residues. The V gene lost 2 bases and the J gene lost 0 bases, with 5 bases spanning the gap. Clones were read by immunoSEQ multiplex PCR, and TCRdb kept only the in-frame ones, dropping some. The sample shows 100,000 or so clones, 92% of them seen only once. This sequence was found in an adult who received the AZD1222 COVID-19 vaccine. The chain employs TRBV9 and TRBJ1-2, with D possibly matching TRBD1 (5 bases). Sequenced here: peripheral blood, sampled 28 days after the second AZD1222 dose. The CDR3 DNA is TGTGCCAGCAGCGTGGGGGCTAACTATGGCTACACCTTC. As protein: CASSVGANYGYTF.